A single sample is the source of the 16 T cell receptor beta chains below, sequenced in a study of cytomegalovirus exposure and HLA in healthy donors (dated by TCRdb to the late 2010s). The library was made by the immunoSEQ multiplex PCR assay. For the multiplex PCR, a mixture combining 60 forward primers for TCR Vbeta segments and 13 reverse primers for TCR Jbeta segments was used. TCRdb's version of the immuneACCESS table is confined to in-frame rearrangements and falls short of the full clone set. An unresolved V gene accounts for under half of the shortfall where checked; the remainder is of unknown origin. This sample gives around 200,000 clones in total; roughly 80% of them show up just once. Together, the top ten hold about 3.4% of the sample. The sample taken for sequencing was PBMCs. Every receptor here comes from a female donor in good health and CMV-seronegative.

This chain joins TRBV28 and TRBJ1-1; 8 nucleotides match TRBD1. CDR3 length: 13 residues. The germline V gene has CDR1 MDHEN and CDR2 SYDVKM. V shed 2 bases, J shed 8 bases, and the junction held 4 bases outside the gene matches. For the CDR3, the DNA is TGTGCCAGCAGTTTAGCCGGGACAGGAGAAGCTTTCTTT. It translates to CASSLAGTGEAFF.

This chain links TRBV25-1 with TRBJ1-4; 7 bases agree with TRBD1. Germline CDR1 and CDR2: MGHDK and SYGVNS. V lost 1 base and J lost 8; bases outside the gene matches: 7. This CDR3 is 15 amino acids long. The CDR3 DNA sequence: TGTGCCAGCAGTGAATCAGCAGGGGGGTGGGAAAAACTGTTTTTT. This codes for CASSESAGGWEKLFF.

CDR3 protein: CASSLSVTGVGNTIYF. As DNA, the CDR3 is TGTGCCAGCTCACTCTCCGTTACAGGGGTCGGAAACACCATATATTTT. The chain carries TRBV18 and TRBJ1-3; 7 bases agree with TRBD1. V lost 4 bases, J lost 4 bases, and 10 bases stayed unmatched. The CDR3 is 16 amino acids. The germline V gene has CDR1 KGHSH and CDR2 LQKENI.

The V gene is TRBV6-5, the J gene TRBJ1-1; D is undetermined. Germline V gene sequence: CDR1 MNHEY, CDR2 SVGAGI. Trimming pared 2 bases from V and 10 bases from J, leaving 14 bases between. The CDR3 is made up of 13 amino acids. The DNA of the CDR3 is TGTGCCAGCAGTTACCGCCGGGAAGTGGGAGCTTTCTTT. Translation: CASSYRREVGAFF.

This clone was counted once. The chain joins TRBV5-5 to TRBJ2-5; 7 bases match TRBD1. Losses at the gene ends were 4 bases for V and 5 bases for J; bases not matched to a gene: 5. CDR3 length equals 13 residues. Germline values: CDR1 SGHKS, CDR2 YYEKEE (reference sequence). This CDR3 is CASSRTGGETQYF. In DNA, the CDR3 is TGTGCCAGCAGCCGGACAGGAGGTGAGACCCAGTACTTC.

Concerning this clone itself: One end of the junction varies from germline; a read error may be responsible. The CDR3 spells CASSFTQNTEPFF. DNA of the CDR3: TGTGCCAGCAGCTTTACACAGAACACTGAACCTTTCTTT. V and J are TRBV7-3 and TRBJ1-1; D uncertain. CDR1 is SGHTA, CDR2 FQGTGA, per germline. The CDR3 loop spans 13 amino acids.

The rearrangement uses TRBV7-2 and TRBJ2-2; 7 bases agree with TRBD2. J lost 3 bases, V lost 3 bases, and 4 bases had no gene match. Germline CDR1 and CDR2: SGHTA and FQGNSA. The CDR3 contains 15 residues. The CDR3 DNA reads TGTGCCAGCAGCTTTTCTAGCGGTGACACCGGGGAGCTGTTTTTT. Its protein product is CASSFSSGDTGELFF.

The V and J genes are TRBV5-1 and TRBJ1-4; TRBD1 might be the D (6 bases). The CDR3 consists of 14 residues. Per germline, CDR1 SGHRS and CDR2 YFSETQ. Trimming pared 0 bases from V and 6 bases from J, leaving 9 bases between. The CDR3 DNA sequence: TGCGCCAGCAGCTTGGATAAGGGGGATGAAAAACTGTTTTTT. This sequence encodes CASSLDKGDEKLFF.

V is TRBV7-9 and J is TRBJ1-1; weak D call: TRBD1 (5 bases). The CDR3 has 14 amino acids. Looked up from germline, CDR1 is SEHNR and CDR2 is FQNEAQ (reference sequence). Trimming removed 3 bases from V and 6 bases from J, with 14 bases in between. This CDR3 reads CASSFSGGFPEAFF. In DNA form, the CDR3 reads TGTGCCAGCAGCTTTAGTGGGGGGTTCCCTGAAGCTTTCTTT.

The J gene is TRBJ2-7, the V gene TRBV27, with 7 bases that match TRBD2. CDR3 length equals 14 residues. The trim removed 3 bases at V and 2 bases at J, leaving 4 bases unmatched. Germline V gene lookup returns CDR1 MNHEY and CDR2 SMNVEV (reference sequence). CDR3: CASSFRTRAYEQYF. CDR3 DNA: TGTGCCAGCAGTTTTCGGACTAGGGCCTACGAGCAGTACTTC.

The chain carries TRBV7-3 and TRBJ1-2, with 9 bases fitting TRBD1. The CDR3 has 17 amino acids. CDR1 SGHTA and CDR2 FQGTGA come from the germline V gene. The V gene end was trimmed by 1 base and the J gene end by 5 bases; junction bases not matched to a gene: 11. CDR3: CASSLKTSDRGGYGYTF. CDR3 sequence (DNA): TGTGCCAGCAGCTTAAAAACCTCGGACAGGGGAGGGTATGGCTACACCTTC.

The chain is built from TRBV7-3 and TRBJ1-1, with 8 bases matching TRBD1. The CDR3 has 14 residues. V lost 4 bases and J lost 1; bases outside the gene matches: 2. Germline V CDR1 and CDR2: SGHTA, FQGTGA. The CDR3 is CASSSGTGNTEAFF. CDR3 nucleotides: TGTGCCAGCAGCTCCGGGACAGGGAACACTGAAGCTTTCTTT.

The chain combines TRBV7-2 with TRBJ2-7, with TRBD2 matching over 9 bases. V shed 3 bases, J shed 3 bases, and the junction held 9 bases outside the gene matches. Germline-derived CDR1 and CDR2 are SGHTA and FQGNSA. The CDR3 consists of 16 residues. CDR3: CASSFGVAGEGYEQYF. In DNA form, the CDR3 reads TGTGCCAGCAGCTTTGGGGTAGCGGGGGAGGGCTACGAGCAGTACTTC.

The gene calls are TRBV9 and TRBJ2-1; 9 nucleotides agree with TRBD2. This CDR3 is built from 17 residues. Per germline, CDR1 SGDLS and CDR2 YYNGEE. J gave up 9 bases and V 2 bases, and 15 bases lay outside the gene matches. The CDR3 sequence is CASSVQSIAGERSEQFF. DNA for the CDR3: TGTGCCAGCAGCGTCCAATCGATAGCGGGAGAGCGGAGTGAGCAGTTCTTC.

The rearrangement links TRBV25-1 to TRBJ1-1; 7 positions match TRBD1. Per the germline V gene, CDR1 is MGHDK and CDR2 is SYGVNS. This CDR3 is 15 amino acids long. J was trimmed by 2 bases and V by 4 bases; bases with no gene match: 7. The CDR3 loop reads CASSGVRGLNTEAFF. CDR3 DNA sequence: TGTGCCAGCAGTGGGGTTAGGGGGCTCAACACTGAAGCTTTCTTT.

This sequence joins TRBV27 and TRBJ2-7; 7 bases match TRBD1. Germline CDR1 reads MNHEY; CDR2 reads SMNVEV (reference sequence). This CDR3 spans 11 amino acids. V lost 5 bases and J lost 13; bases outside the gene matches: 8. CDR3: CASSLHRGSYF. As DNA, the CDR3 is TGTGCCAGCAGTCTCCACAGGGGATCATACTTC.